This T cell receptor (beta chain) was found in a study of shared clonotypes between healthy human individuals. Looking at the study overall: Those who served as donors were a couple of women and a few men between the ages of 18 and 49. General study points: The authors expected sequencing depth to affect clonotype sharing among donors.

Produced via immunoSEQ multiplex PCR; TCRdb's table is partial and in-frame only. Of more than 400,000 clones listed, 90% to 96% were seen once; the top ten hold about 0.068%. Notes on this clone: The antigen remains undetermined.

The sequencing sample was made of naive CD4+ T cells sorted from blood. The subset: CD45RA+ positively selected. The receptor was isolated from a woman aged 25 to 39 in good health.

The CDR3 DNA reads TGTGCCAGCATTAGTGAATGGGGCGAGCAGTACTTC. This gives the protein CASISEWGEQYF. The chain is built from TRBV28 and TRBJ2-7; D unclear. Looked up from germline, CDR1 is MDHEN and CDR2 is SYDVKM. This CDR3 contains 12 residues. V was trimmed by 7 bases and J by 6 bases, leaving 13 bases between them.